Listed below are T cell receptor beta chains from one sample, sequenced in a study of T-cell reconstitution after alpha-beta-depleted transplantation in children. From the PCR reads, TCRdb called clonotypes with MiXCR, one entry per CDR3 protein. The sample has about 260,000 distinct CDR3 sequences; approximately 8% are singletons. The source material was PBMCs, mostly from graft donor cells, sampled 180 days after TCRalphabeta/CD19-depleted stem cell transplant. The receptors come from a male patient aged 10 to 17 who had a stem cell transplant for acute lymphoblastic leukemia, so the T cells may come from the graft donor. CDR3s include the opening cysteine and the closing phenylalanine or tryptophan. D genes are given only for firm matches. Expanded clones are given a class, and other clones once, few, many or no size at all.

v_call,j_call,d_call,clone_size,cdr3_aa,cdr3_nt
TRBV11-2,TRBJ2-2,.,many,CASSLRGGAGTGELFF,TGTGCCAGCAGCCTCAGGGGGGGCGCGGGGACCGGGGAGCTGTTTTTT
TRBV11-1,TRBJ2-7,.,many,CASSLRWTTLAEQYF,TGTGCCAGCAGCTTGAGATGGACTACCCTGGCCGAGCAGTACTTC
TRBV20-1,TRBJ2-1,.,many,CSDRRIQSSYNEQFF,TGCAGTGACAGAAGAATACAGAGCTCCTACAATGAGCAGTTCTTC
TRBV7-6,TRBJ1-5,TRBD1,few,CASSLGVQGGNQPQHF,TGTGCCAGCAGCTTAGGGGTACAGGGGGGCAATCAGCCCCAGCATTTT
TRBV6-2/TRBV6-3,TRBJ1-5,.,many,CASSYGWGYQPQHF,TGTGCCAGCAGTTACGGGTGGGGATATCAGCCCCAGCATTTT
TRBV11-3,TRBJ2-1,TRBD2,many,CASSLKRDREQFF,TGTGCCAGCAGCCTAAAGCGGGACCGGGAGCAGTTCTTC
TRBV20-1,TRBJ2-7,TRBD1,many,CSASRDRGFSYEQYF,TGCAGTGCTAGTCGGGACAGGGGGTTTTCCTACGAGCAGTACTTC
TRBV12-3/TRBV12-4,TRBJ1-2,TRBD1,many,CASSLRGPDGYTF,TGTGCCAGCAGTTTAAGGGGGCCGGATGGCTACACCTTC
TRBV29-1,TRBJ2-2,.,many,CSVEEDRTNTGELFF,TGCAGCGTTGAAGAGGATAGGACGAACACCGGGGAGCTGTTTTTT
TRBV4-2,TRBJ1-3,.,few,CASSSRPRQDRSGNTIYF,TGTGCCAGCAGCTCTCGCCCCAGACAGGACCGCTCTGGAAACACCATATATTTT
TRBV7-9,TRBJ2-3,.,many,CASSLHGVSTDTQYF,TGTGCCAGCAGCTTACACGGAGTTAGCACAGATACGCAGTATTTT
TRBV6-2/TRBV6-3,TRBJ1-4,.,.,CASSYRARVEKLFF,TGTGCCAGCAGTTACAGGGCTCGCGTTGAAAAACTGTTTTTT
TRBV11-2,TRBJ1-5,TRBD1,many,CASSLRPTGGVEVQPQHF,TGTGCCAGCAGCTTAAGGCCAACAGGGGGCGTTGAAGTGCAGCCCCAGCATTTT
TRBV5-1,TRBJ2-4,.,many,CASSLVVGRHLAKNIQYF,TGCGCCAGCAGCTTGGTCGTCGGCAGGCACTTAGCCAAAAACATTCAGTACTTC
TRBV11-2,TRBJ1-1,TRBD1,many,CASSLRGGAEAFF,TGTGCCAGCAGCCTCAGGGGGGGTGCTGAAGCTTTCTTT
TRBV7-2,TRBJ1-5,.,many,CASSLGDYQPQHF,TGTGCCAGCAGCTTAGGTGACTATCAGCCCCAGCATTTT
TRBV6-1,TRBJ2-1,TRBD1,few,CASSERDRPLYNEQFF,TGTGCCAGCAGTGAGCGGGACAGGCCCCTTTACAATGAGCAGTTCTTC
TRBV6-5,TRBJ2-7,.,many,CASSYAGRSYEQYF,TGTGCCAGCAGTTACGCAGGGAGGTCCTACGAGCAGTACTTC
TRBV20-1,TRBJ2-7,.,many,CSARDHGGGAYEQYF,TGCAGTGCTAGAGATCATGGGGGAGGAGCCTACGAGCAGTACTTC
TRBV5-5,TRBJ2-5,.,many,CASSLGRRQGTQYF,TGTGCCAGCAGCCTCGGACGTAGACAAGGGACCCAGTACTTC
TRBV20-1,TRBJ1-1,.,many,CSAPDAYEAFF,TGCAGTGCTCCTGACGCATATGAAGCTTTCTTT
TRBV4-1,TRBJ2-7,.,many,CASSRVQGGAAWEQYF,TGCGCCAGCAGCCGAGTACAGGGAGGAGCGGCCTGGGAGCAGTACTTC
TRBV5-1,TRBJ1-2,.,many,CASSGGEDYGYPF,TGCGCCAGCAGCGGAGGGGAGGACTATGGCTACCCCTTC
TRBV18,TRBJ1-6,.,many,CASSPNGQYSPLHF,TGTGCCAGCTCACCTAACGGACAGTATTCACCCCTCCACTTT
TRBV20-1,TRBJ1-6,.,many,CSASYREESPLHF,TGCAGTGCTAGCTACAGGGAGGAATCACCCCTCCACTTT
TRBV20-1,TRBJ2-4,TRBD2,many,CSARDHTSGEDNIQYF,TGCAGTGCTAGAGATCACACTAGCGGGGAGGACAACATTCAGTACTTC